This T cell receptor beta chain was identified during a study of cytomegalovirus exposure and HLA in healthy donors. For the study at large: Caucasian-associated ancestry cluster membership applied to about 80% of 398 genotyped donors.

Findings and limits, study-wide: Rare sequences made up most TCRs, while some public TCRs were found in many donors. Sequencing had likely introduced a cluster of highly shared sequence variants as an artifact. The authors listed around 150 TCR beta chains as cytomegalovirus-associated.

Notes on this clone: Its target is unknown.

Primers included in the PCR were 60 Vbeta and 13 Jbeta primers. Profiled with immunoSEQ multiplex PCR; TCRdb holds only in-frame clones, not every one. This sample has a few hundred thousand clones, with 80% to 90% found just once. The CDR3 extends over 14 amino acids. The germline V and J ends were trimmed by 2 bases and 3 bases, with 9 bases remaining between them. In germline, CDR1 is SGHDT, CDR2 YYEEEE. Sequenced input: PBMCs. The J gene is TRBJ2-1, the V gene TRBV5-6, with D possibly TRBD2 on 5 matching bases. This clonotype was obtained from a man aged 30 to 45 in good health and CMV-seronegative. CDR3 DNA sequence: TGTGCCAGCAGCTTTAGAGGGTTCTACAATGAGCAGTTCTTC. Translated: CASSFRGFYNEQFF.